Only a few counts were recorded for the clone carrying this T cell receptor (beta chain). The antigen remains unidentified. Then a second PCR, running roughly 7 to 11 cycles, was carried out with a sample-barcoded 5' primer and a J-beta primer mix. TCRdb independently ran MiXCR on the 5' RACE reads; one entry per CDR3 protein. Counted here are under 1,100,000 distinct CDR3 sequences, roughly a quarter occurring once; the ten biggest clones make up around 0.75%. The sample belongs to a study of blood T cells in healthy people across ages. Study-wide results and caveats: Considered underestimates were the diversity estimates obtained from one million T cells. CMV status of donors was unknown, possibly confounding expanded clonotype changes.

The CDR3 is 11 residues long. With 5 bases removed from V and 4 bases from J, the gap between germline ends came to 8 bases. Germline V CDR1 and CDR2: SQVTM, ANQGSEA. The same sample was also used in a study of T cells of mothers and their children. That source reports: Related and unrelated pairs show similar thymic shaping of TCR recombination output.

The clonotype comes from a girl aged 2-10 years in good health. The specimen sequenced was blood. The rearrangement joins TRBV29-1 to TRBJ1-2; D remains ambiguous. CDR3 loop: CSVLAAYGYTF. The CDR3 coding sequence is TGCAGCGTTCTTGCGGCCTATGGCTACACCTTC.